These 32 T cell receptor beta chains were all obtained from the same sample, sequenced in a study of blood T cells in healthy people across ages. It was with a sample-barcoded 5' primer and a J-beta primer mix that a second PCR of about 7 to 12 cycles was run. In TCRdb, the 5' RACE reads were re-called with MiXCR into one record per CDR3 protein. The sample includes about 580,000 distinct CDR3 sequences, 47% of them seen just once. The sequencing sample was made of blood. The source is a man at least 80 years old in good health.

DNA for the CDR3: TGTGCCAGCTCACTAGCGAGGTACAATGAGCAGTTCTTC. Protein sequence: CASSLARYNEQFF. The gene calls are TRBV11-2 and TRBJ2-1, with TRBD2 matching over 7 bases. Germline-derived CDR1 and CDR2 are SGHAT and FQNNGV. The CDR3 loop spans 13 amino acids. Trimming took 8 bases from V and 4 from J; bases not matched to a gene: 5.

The chain links TRBV7-9 to TRBJ2-4; 8 bases are a match to TRBD1. Trimming at V came to 7 bases and at J to 6 bases, leaving 11 bases not matched to a gene. CDR3 size: 15 residues. The V gene's germline CDR1 is SEHNR and CDR2 FQNEAQ (reference sequence). The CDR3 bases are TGTGCCAGCACCCTAGCAGGGGGCGAGGGAAACATTCAGTACTTC. Its translation: CASTLAGGEGNIQYF.

The chain links TRBV18 to TRBJ1-5; no clear D. Germline CDR1 reads KGHSH; CDR2 reads LQKENI. With 3 bases removed from V and 7 bases from J, the gap between germline ends came to 16 bases. There are 15 residues in the CDR3. This CDR3 is CASSPGDLGKQPQHF. CDR3 nucleotides: TGTGCCAGCTCACCGGGAGATCTGGGAAAACAGCCCCAGCATTTT.

The V call is TRBV20-1, the J call TRBJ1-4, with TRBD1 matching 11 bases. With 0 bases clipped from V and 7 bases from J, the junction kept 13 bases outside the gene matches. CDR1 and CDR2 (germline): DFQATT, SNEGSKA (reference sequence). This CDR3 comprises 18 residues. CDR3 bases: TGCAGTGCTAGAGATCCCCGGACAGGGGGCACAGCTAGTGAAAAACTGTTTTTT. Translated, it gives CSARDPRTGGTASEKLFF.

CDR3 nucleotides: TGTGCCAGCACCTCCAGGGAGGCCACTGAAGCTTTCTTT. Its protein product is CASTSREATEAFF. The gene calls are TRBV6-2 or TRBV6-3 and TRBJ1-1; a weak D match, TRBD1 (5 bases). The CDR3 is 13 residues long. Germline CDR1 MNHEY, CDR2 SVGEGT. The V end lost 7 bases, the J end lost 4 bases, and 13 bases lay between the germline ends.

The genes are TRBV20-1 and TRBJ2-1; D call uncertain. CDR1 and CDR2 from the germline V gene are DFQATT and SNEGSKA (reference sequence). The CDR3 length is 13 residues. CDR3 nucleotide sequence: TGCGGTGGCGGACGGAGCTCCTACAATGAGCAGTTCTTC. It is translated as CGGGRSSYNEQFF.

This clonotype was counted ten times or more. J is TRBJ2-7 and V is TRBV6-5; no reliable D call. Per germline, CDR1 MNHEY and CDR2 SVGAGI. The CDR3 is made up of 13 amino acids. V was clipped by 6 bases and J by 2 bases, with 11 bases between them. The CDR3 region has the DNA TGTGCCAGCAGACACGACGGAACCTACGAGCAGTACTTC. This gives the protein CASRHDGTYEQYF.

V and J are TRBV7-8 and TRBJ2-5, with 8 bases identical to TRBD1. The CDR3 has 13 residues. V dropped 4 bases and J dropped 13; count of bases not matched to a gene: 11. CDR1 and CDR2 from the germline V gene are SGHVS and FQNEAQ. In DNA form, the CDR3 reads TGTGCCAGCAGCTCTCAGACAGGGGCACCCCCGTACTTC. This gives the protein CASSSQTGAPPYF.

This clonotype has only a few counts. This chain links TRBV7-9 with TRBJ2-7, with TRBD2 matching 8 bases. The germline CDR1 and CDR2 sequences are SEHNR and FQNEAQ (reference sequence). The CDR3 consists of 15 residues. The junction had 8 bases not matched to a gene; V was cut back by 1 base and J by 6 bases. The CDR3 here is CASSLGSSGRGEQYF. As DNA, the CDR3 is TGTGCCAGCAGCTTAGGAAGCAGCGGGAGAGGCGAGCAGTACTTC.

The chain carries TRBV20-1 and TRBJ2-1; maybe TRBD2 (6 bases). Germline V lookup: CDR1 DFQATT, CDR2 SNEGSKA (reference sequence). Trimming left V 6 bases short and J 9 bases short, with 24 bases between. The CDR3 runs to 15 residues. As DNA, the CDR3 is TGCAGTGCCCCCGGGGGACTCTCCGGGGGTGGTGAGCAGTTCTTC. It encodes CSAPGGLSGGGEQFF.

This clonotype was observed a few times. V usage is TRBV7-9 and J usage is TRBJ1-1; maybe TRBD1 (5 bases). Germline CDR1 SEHNR, CDR2 FQNEAQ (reference sequence). The CDR3 is 15 residues long. Trimming cost V 5 bases and J 1 base, with 14 bases left between them. CDR3 DNA sequence: TGTGCCAGCAGCCCCGGGACGGCAAAGAACACTGAAGCTTTCTTT. Amino acid sequence: CASSPGTAKNTEAFF.

On this clonotype: A read error may produce the germline difference seen at one junction end. As DNA, the CDR3 is TGTGTCAGCAGCTTAAGCGGACAGGCCTACAATGAGCAGTTCTTC. It yields the protein CVSSLSGQAYNEQFF. The chain has TRBV7-3 and TRBJ2-1, with 7 bases fitting TRBD1. Germline-derived CDR1 and CDR2 are SGHTA and FQGTGA. This CDR3 spans 15 amino acids.

The chain carries TRBV7-2 and TRBJ2-4; D is ambiguous. Trimming pared 0 bases from V and 3 bases from J, leaving 12 bases between. Germline loops: CDR1 SGHTA, CDR2 FQGNSA. The CDR3 contains 16 residues. The CDR3: CASSLAHRLSKNIQYF. The CDR3 DNA reads TGTGCCAGCAGCTTAGCGCATCGCCTTAGCAAAAACATTCAGTACTTC.

The chain has TRBV7-9 and TRBJ2-7; 8 bases align to TRBD1. Germline values: CDR1 SEHNR, CDR2 FQNEAQ (reference sequence). The V and J ends lost 6 bases and 7 bases, in that order; junction bases with no gene match: 14. The CDR3 spans 15 residues. The CDR3 DNA follows: TGTGCCAGCAGTATGAGACAGGGGACCTACAATGAGCAGTACTTC. Its translation is CASSMRQGTYNEQYF.

The chain employs TRBV20-1 and TRBJ2-1; D remains ambiguous. The V gene lost 1 base and the J gene lost 8 bases, with 21 bases spanning the gap. The CDR3 has 16 residues. From germline, CDR1 is DFQATT and CDR2 SNEGSKA (reference sequence). CDR3 bases: TGCAGTGCTAGAGCCCCACCTGGCAGACGGTACGATGAGCAGTTCTTC. Protein: CSARAPPGRRYDEQFF.

This clonotype was observed at least ten times. This chain's CDR3 is CASSYASGRAHEQFF. CDR3 sequence (DNA): TGTGCCAGCAGTTACGCCAGCGGGAGGGCACATGAGCAGTTCTTC. The chain joins TRBV6-5 to TRBJ2-1; the match to TRBD2 covers 10 bases. The V and J ends lost 2 bases and 8 bases, in that order; junction bases with no gene match: 6. Germline V gives CDR1 MNHEY, CDR2 SVGAGI. This CDR3 spans 15 amino acids.

Comment on this clonotype: The junction differs from germline at one of its ends, possibly a read error. The chain links TRBV27 to TRBJ2-7, with D uncertain. Per the germline V gene, CDR1 is MNHEY and CDR2 is SMNVEV (reference sequence). The length of the CDR3 is 14 residues. CDR3 DNA: TGTGCCAGCAGTCCAAGACGGAATTCCTACAAGCAGTACTTC. It codes for CASSPRRNSYKQYF.

The rearrangement uses TRBV3-1 and TRBJ2-3; no clear D. Germline V gene data show CDR1 as LGHDT and CDR2 as YNNKEL (reference sequence). V lost 0 bases and J 10 bases, leaving 17 bases between the germline ends. The CDR3 covers 15 residues. The CDR3 sequence is CASSQEGRRGLAQYF. CDR3 DNA sequence: TGTGCCAGCAGCCAAGAGGGCCGAAGAGGCTTGGCGCAGTATTTT.

This clonotype was counted only a few times. The chain is built from TRBV6-5 and TRBJ2-7; 7 nucleotides match TRBD2. This CDR3 region has 14 residues. CDR1 and CDR2 from the germline V gene are MNHEY and SVGAGI. V lost 6 bases to trimming and J lost 2 bases; unmatched junction nucleotides: 7. The DNA of the CDR3 is TGTGCCAGCAGCCCTTGGGGGAGGGCCTACGAGCAGTACTTC. It codes for CASSPWGRAYEQYF.

A word on this clonotype: One end of the junction is discordant with germline, which a read error may explain. The chain couples TRBV7-7 to TRBJ2-3; 10 bases fit TRBD2. Germline assignment: CDR1 SSHAT and CDR2 FNYEAQ (reference sequence). CDR3 size: 14 residues. Here the CDR3 reads CASSPSGRAETQYF. In nucleotides, the CDR3 is TGTGCTAGCAGCCCCAGCGGGAGGGCCGAAACGCAGTATTTT.

Points on this clonotype: This may come from a read error, since a much larger clone is one base off. The genes are TRBV6-5 and TRBJ2-7, with D possibly being TRBD1 (6 bases). The germline V gene encodes CDR1 MNHEY and CDR2 SVGAGI. Trimming removed 0 bases from V and 2 bases from J, with 11 bases in between. The CDR3 spans 15 residues. Here the CDR3 reads CASSYSTRGTYEQYF. The DNA for the CDR3 is TGTGCCAGCAGTTACTCGACCAGGGGAACCTACGAGCAGTACTTC.

This clonotype was seen only a few times. The chain combines TRBV11-1 with TRBJ2-1; D tentatively fits TRBD1 or TRBD2 (5 bases each). This CDR3 has 15 amino acids. The V end lost 5 bases, the J end lost 9 bases, and 20 bases lay between the germline ends. CDR1 and CDR2 from the germline V gene are SGHAT and FQDESV (reference sequence). CDR3 in DNA: TGTGCCAGCAGCCGGGGCAGGGAATATTTTGGTGAGCAGTTCTTC. This sequence encodes CASSRGREYFGEQFF.

The genes are TRBV27 and TRBJ1-2, with D possibly TRBD1 on 5 matching bases. The germline gives CDR1 MNHEY, CDR2 SMNVEV (reference sequence). V was trimmed by 5 bases and J by 0 bases, leaving 16 bases between them. This CDR3 has 16 residues. CDR3 DNA: TGTGCCAGCAGTCCACTTGGACAAATGACTAACTATGGCTACACCTTC. Translated: CASSPLGQMTNYGYTF.

This clonotype was counted between two and nine times. This chain connects TRBV7-2 to TRBJ2-1, with 10 bases lining up with TRBD2. V trimming: 3 bases; J trimming: 9 bases; junction bases outside the gene matches: 14. This CDR3 is 17 amino acids long. Germline V gives CDR1 SGHTA, CDR2 FQGNSA. The CDR3 sequence is CASSLYPLAGEGVEQFF. The CDR3 DNA reads as TGTGCCAGCAGCTTGTACCCCCTAGCGGGAGAAGGCGTTGAGCAGTTCTTC.

This clonotype appeared a few times. In DNA, the CDR3 is TGCAGCGTTGAAGGGACACCTAGCACAGATACGCAGTATTTT. Translating gives CSVEGTPSTDTQYF. The chain joins TRBV29-1 to TRBJ2-3; tentative D call: TRBD1 (5 bases). Germline CDR1 SQVTM, CDR2 ANQGSEA. This CDR3 is 14 amino acids long. Trimming took off 1 base at V and 0 bases at J, with 8 bases between the two ends.

The chain employs TRBV29-1 and TRBJ1-1; D is unresolved. V was cut by 7 bases and J by 3 bases, with 6 bases left in between. The length of the CDR3 is 10 residues. Germline assignment: CDR1 SQVTM and CDR2 ANQGSEA. The CDR3 is CSAADTEAFF. The CDR3 nucleotides read TGCAGCGCCGCGGACACTGAAGCTTTCTTT.

The genes are TRBV3-1 and TRBJ2-7, with D tentatively TRBD1 or TRBD2 (6 bases each). Matching the DNA end better, TRBJ2-5 makes the J call doubtful. Germline CDR1 and CDR2: LGHDT and YNNKEL (reference sequence). The CDR3 is 14 amino acids. The chain's CDR3 is CASSHFGGGETQYF. Here the CDR3 DNA reads TGTGCCAGCAGCCATTTCGGAGGGGGAGAGACCCAGTACTTC.

V usage is TRBV6-2 or TRBV6-3 and J usage is TRBJ2-5, with 8 bases that match TRBD1. The CDR3 sequence is 16 residues long. Germline trimming cut 5 bases from V and 3 bases from J; bases unmatched to any gene: 11. From germline, CDR1 is MNHEY and CDR2 SVGEGT. The CDR3, as DNA: TGTGCCAGCAGTCGAATTGGACAGGGCGTTAAAGAGACCCAGTACTTC. It specifies CASSRIGQGVKETQYF.

CDR3 sequence (DNA): TGTGCCAGCAGTGAAATCAGGACAGGGGATTACAATGAGCAGTTCTTC. Its translation is CASSEIRTGDYNEQFF. The V and J genes are TRBV25-1 and TRBJ2-1; 9 bases line up with TRBD1. This CDR3 comprises 16 residues. Germline lookup yields CDR1 MGHDK and CDR2 SYGVNS. V was pared by 2 bases and J by 4 bases, with 6 bases of the junction left unmatched.

The J gene is TRBJ2-1, the V gene TRBV7-3, with 12 bases fitting TRBD2. Trimming took 0 bases from V and 5 from J; bases not matched to a gene: 5. CDR3 length: 17 residues. Per germline, CDR1 SGHTA and CDR2 FQGTGA. CDR3 amino acids: CASSLTGASGGDNEQFF. As DNA, the CDR3 is TGTGCCAGCAGCTTAACTGGAGCTAGCGGGGGGGACAATGAGCAGTTCTTC.

The rearrangement joins TRBV18 to TRBJ1-2; 8 bases agree with TRBD1. Per the germline V gene, CDR1 is KGHSH and CDR2 is LQKENI. After removal of 6 bases from V and 4 bases from J, the junction contained 7 bases not matched to a gene. This CDR3 has 14 amino acids. The CDR3 loop is CASSAGGWGYGYTF. The CDR3 DNA reads TGTGCCAGCTCCGCAGGGGGCTGGGGCTATGGCTACACCTTC.

The rearrangement links TRBV9 to TRBJ2-7; D is uncertain. From germline, CDR1 is SGDLS and CDR2 YYNGEE. The CDR3 spans 15 residues. V was cut by 0 bases and J by 1 base, with 11 bases left in between. The CDR3 protein is CASSVVPTVSYEQYF. In DNA form, the CDR3 reads TGTGCCAGCAGCGTAGTCCCCACGGTTTCCTACGAGCAGTACTTC. The variable domain in full, completed from reference TRBV9 and TRBJ2-7, reads DSGVTQTPKHLITATGQRVTLRCSPRSGDLSVYWYQQSLDQGLQFLIQYYNGEERAKGNILERFSAQQFPDLHSELNLSSLELGDSALYFCASSVVPTVSYEQYFGPGTRLTVT.